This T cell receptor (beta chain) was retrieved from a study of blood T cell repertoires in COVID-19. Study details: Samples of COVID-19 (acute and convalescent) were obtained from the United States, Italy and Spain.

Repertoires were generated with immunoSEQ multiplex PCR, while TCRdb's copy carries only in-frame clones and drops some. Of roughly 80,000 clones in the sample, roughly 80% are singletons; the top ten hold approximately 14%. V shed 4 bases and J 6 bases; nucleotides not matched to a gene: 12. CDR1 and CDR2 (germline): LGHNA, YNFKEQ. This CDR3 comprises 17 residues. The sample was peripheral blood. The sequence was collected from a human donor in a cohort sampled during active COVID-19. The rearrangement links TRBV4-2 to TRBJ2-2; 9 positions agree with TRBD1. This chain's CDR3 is CASSRIGERQGAGELFF. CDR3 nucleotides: TGTGCCAGCAGCCGGATAGGCGAGAGACAGGGGGCCGGGGAGCTGTTTTTT.